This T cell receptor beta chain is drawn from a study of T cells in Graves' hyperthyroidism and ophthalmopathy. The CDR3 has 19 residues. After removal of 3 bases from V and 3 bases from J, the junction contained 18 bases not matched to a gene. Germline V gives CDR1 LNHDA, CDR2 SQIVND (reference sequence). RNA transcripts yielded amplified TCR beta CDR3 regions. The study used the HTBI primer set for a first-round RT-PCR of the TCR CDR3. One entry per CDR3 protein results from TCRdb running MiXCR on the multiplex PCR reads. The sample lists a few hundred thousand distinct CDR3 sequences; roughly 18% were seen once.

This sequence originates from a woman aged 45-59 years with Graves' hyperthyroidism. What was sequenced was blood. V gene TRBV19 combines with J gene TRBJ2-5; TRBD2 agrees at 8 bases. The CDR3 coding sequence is TGTGCCAGTAGTATCTCAGCGGGGGTGGGCAGTCGGCGAAAAGAGACCCAGTACTTC. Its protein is CASSISAGVGSRRKETQYF.